A single TCR beta chain is shown here with its context. RNA transcripts provided the source from which TCR beta CDR3 regions were amplified. The HTBI primer set drove a first-round RT-PCR of the TCR CDR3. TCRdb recomputed calls from the multiplex PCR reads with MiXCR, one row per CDR3 protein. The sample contains about 400,000 distinct CDR3 sequences, less than 15% of which appear only once. The data belong to a study of T cells in Graves' hyperthyroidism and ophthalmopathy. The V end lost 10 bases, the J end lost 0 bases, and 10 bases lay between the germline ends. The germline gives CDR1 WSHSY, CDR2 SAAADI. CDR3 size: 13 residues.

The sample consisted of blood. The origin of this receptor is a young woman with Graves' hyperthyroidism. The chain carries TRBV10-2 and TRBJ1-5; D is perhaps TRBD1 (6 bases). The CDR3 DNA sequence: TGCGCCACCACAGGGTATAGCAATCAGCCCCAGCATTTT. Its translation: CATTGYSNQPQHF.